This paragraph reports one T cell receptor (beta chain). Its specificity is unknown. These data belong to a study of blood T cells in healthy people across ages. This CDR3 has 14 amino acids. The ends were cut back, 0 bases at V and 1 base at J, with 6 bases in the middle. CDR1 LGHNA and CDR2 YSLEER come from the germline V gene. Whole-study results and caveats: It was held that diversity estimates obtained from one million T cells represented underestimates. Relative to aged donors, long-lived donors carried more naive CD4+ cells and displayed higher diversity.

Each donor's blood draw was around 9.1 milliliters of peripheral blood. It was with a sample-barcoded 5' primer and a J-beta primer mix that a second PCR of about 6 to 11 cycles was run. TCRdb re-called the 5' RACE reads with MiXCR, one entry per CDR3 protein. The repertoire holds around 600,000 distinct CDR3 sequences, with around half as singletons. This receptor was obtained from a man older than 75 in good health. This chain links TRBV4-3 with TRBJ1-1, with D unresolved. What was sequenced was blood. The CDR3 sequence is CASSQDRRNTEAFF. CDR3 bases: TGCGCCAGCAGCCAAGACCGAAGGAACACTGAAGCTTTCTTT.